A single sample is the source of the 3 T cell receptor beta chains below, sequenced in a study of blood T cell repertoires in COVID-19. Only in-frame clones appear in the TCRdb table, and some are missing; sequencing was by immunoSEQ multiplex PCR. In the table there are under 200,000 clones, 75% to 90% of which are singletons. The sequenced sample was PBMCs or T cells enriched from blood (not recorded which). These TCRs come from a woman between 50 and 59 years old who had recovered from COVID-19.

The V call is TRBV2, the J call TRBJ2-7, with D possibly being TRBD2 (6 bases). With 4 bases removed from V and 1 base from J, the gap between germline ends came to 17 bases. The CDR3 is 16 residues long. Germline loops: CDR1 SNHLY, CDR2 FYNNEI. CDR3 in amino acids: CASSGRGRGSSYEQYV. The CDR3 coding sequence is TGTGCCAGCAGTGGTAGAGGACGGGGGTCGTCCTACGAGCAGTACGTC.

The chain couples TRBV19 to TRBJ2-5; tentative D call: TRBD2 (7 bases). Germline values: CDR1 LNHDA, CDR2 SQIVND (reference sequence). V lost 2 bases, J lost 1 base, and 17 bases lay in between. The CDR3 contains 17 residues. This CDR3 is CASSIISGGKGQETQYF. Written as DNA, the CDR3 is TGTGCCAGTAGTATAATCTCGGGGGGCAAAGGCCAAGAGACCCAGTACTTC.

This clone was recorded once. The chain is built from TRBV4-3 and TRBJ2-2, with D perhaps TRBD1 (5 bases). Deletions cut 6 bases from V and 6 bases from J, with 11 bases between. Germline CDR1 is LGHNA and CDR2 is YSLEER. This CDR3 has 13 amino acids. As DNA, the CDR3 is TGCGCCAGCAGGGCAGGGTCGGCCGGGGAGCTGTTTTTT. Residues: CASRAGSAGELFF.